The 23 T cell receptor beta chains below come from one sample, sequenced in a study of T cell responses to AZD1222 COVID-19 vaccine. Generated by immunoSEQ multiplex PCR, the TCRdb table keeps only in-frame clones and is missing some. The sample yields 100,000 or so clones, approximately 89% seen once. The source material was peripheral blood, sampled 28 days after the second AZD1222 dose. The receptors shown here come from an adult who received the AZD1222 COVID-19 vaccine.

The chain uses TRBV2 and TRBJ1-5; D may be TRBD1 (5 bases). The V end lost 6 bases, the J end lost 0 bases, and 12 bases lay between the germline ends. Germline loops: CDR1 SNHLY, CDR2 FYNNEI. The CDR3 is 15 amino acids. The CDR3 reads CASRTDSNSNQPQHF. The CDR3 coding sequence is TGTGCCAGCAGGACTGACAGCAATAGCAATCAGCCCCAGCATTTT.

The CDR3 DNA reads as TGTGCCAGCAGTTTACGAATACCTAGCGGGGGGGCTGTGTATGAGCAGTTCTTC. It specifies CASSLRIPSGGAVYEQFF. The rearrangement links TRBV27 to TRBJ2-1; 12 bases agree with TRBD2. The CDR3 length is 18 residues. Trimming at V came to 2 bases and at J to 8 bases, leaving 13 bases not matched to a gene. The germline gives CDR1 MNHEY, CDR2 SMNVEV (reference sequence).

V is TRBV6-5 and J is TRBJ1-2, with TRBD1 matching over 11 bases. The CDR3 extends over 15 amino acids. Per germline, CDR1 MNHEY and CDR2 SVGAGI. The ends lost 5 bases at V and 4 bases at J; junction bases unmatched: 6. CDR3 amino acids: CASSPDRGQTYGYTF. CDR3 DNA: TGTGCCAGCAGTCCGGACAGGGGGCAGACCTATGGCTACACCTTC.

The V and J genes are TRBV27 and TRBJ1-6; TRBD1 matches 7 bases. The germline CDR1 and CDR2 sequences are MNHEY and SMNVEV (reference sequence). V lost 5 bases, J lost 6 bases, and 4 bases stayed unmatched. This CDR3 has 14 amino acids. The CDR3 here is CASSQQGSNSPLHF. CDR3 nucleotide sequence: TGTGCCAGCAGTCAACAGGGGAGTAATTCACCCCTCCACTTT.

The chain employs TRBV5-1 and TRBJ2-7; 7 bases match TRBD1. J lost 3 bases, V lost 7 bases, and 7 bases had no gene match. The CDR3 sequence is 13 residues long. Germline CDR1 and CDR2: SGHRS and YFSETQ. The CDR3 DNA reads TGCGCCAGCGCCCAGGGACAGCTCTACGAGCAGTACTTC. Translating it yields CASAQGQLYEQYF.

The chain joins TRBV5-1 to TRBJ2-1, with D unresolved. The germline gives CDR1 SGHRS, CDR2 YFSETQ. Trimming took off 2 bases at V and 5 bases at J, with 5 bases between the two ends. This CDR3 contains 12 residues. The CDR3 DNA reads TGCGCCAGCAGCTTCCAAAACAATGAGCAGTTCTTC. This gives the protein CASSFQNNEQFF.

J is TRBJ2-7 and V is TRBV20-1; D unresolved. V was cut by 4 bases and J by 7 bases, with 8 bases left in between. The CDR3 is made up of 10 amino acids. Germline V gene sequence: CDR1 DFQATT, CDR2 SNEGSKA (reference sequence). The CDR3 DNA follows: TGCAGTGCTATGCTCGCGGAGCAGTACTTC. Residues: CSAMLAEQYF.

V usage is TRBV9 and J usage is TRBJ1-3; D is possibly TRBD1 (5 bases). Germline V gene lookup returns CDR1 SGDLS and CDR2 YYNGEE. Trimming pared 0 bases from V and 4 bases from J, leaving 17 bases between. The CDR3 contains 17 residues. CDR3: CASSVAPSGGLGNTIYF. Here the CDR3 DNA reads TGTGCCAGCAGCGTAGCGCCCTCGGGGGGATTGGGAAACACCATATATTTT.

V usage is TRBV20-1 and J usage is TRBJ2-1; D uncertain. The CDR3 has 10 amino acids. Trimming shortened V by 1 base and J by 10 bases, and 5 bases separated the two germline ends. Per the germline V gene, CDR1 is DFQATT and CDR2 is SNEGSKA (reference sequence). The DNA of the CDR3 is TGCAGTGCTAGAGCCAGGGAGCAGTTCTTC. Translated: CSARAREQFF.

The V call is TRBV4-1, the J call TRBJ1-2; D gene unclear. V lost 6 bases, J lost 3 bases, and 11 bases lay in between. Looked up from germline, CDR1 is MGHRA and CDR2 is YSYEKL. This CDR3 contains 13 residues. CDR3 nucleotides: TGCGCCAGCAGGGAACCAGGAGACTATGGCTACACCTTC. Translation: CASREPGDYGYTF.

V gene TRBV3-1 (or the pseudogene TRBV3-2) combines with J gene TRBJ1-2; 11 nucleotides agree with TRBD1. The CDR3 spans 15 residues. Germline CDR1 LGHDT, CDR2 YNNKEL (reference sequence). V lost 4 bases, J lost 4 bases, and 5 bases stayed unmatched. CDR3 region: CASSPRTGGGYGYTF. As DNA, the CDR3 is TGTGCCAGCAGCCCGAGGACAGGGGGCGGCTATGGCTACACCTTC.

The V and J genes are TRBV29-1 and TRBJ1-3; D is unresolved. Per the germline V gene, CDR1 is SQVTM and CDR2 is ANQGSEA. The V gene lost 4 bases and the J gene lost 4 bases, with 8 bases spanning the gap. CDR3 length: 12 amino acids. DNA of the CDR3: TGCAGCGTTGTTTATTCGGGAAACACCATATATTTT. Its translation: CSVVYSGNTIYF.

This chain joins TRBV24-1 and TRBJ1-1, with 7 bases lining up with TRBD1. The germline CDR1 and CDR2 sequences are KGHDR and SFDVKD. V shed 3 bases and J 3 bases; nucleotides not matched to a gene: 9. The CDR3 loop spans 16 amino acids. The CDR3 bases are TGTGCCACCAGTGATACTCGGAGGGGGCAGGACACTGAAGCTTTCTTT. This sequence encodes CATSDTRRGQDTEAFF.

The gene calls are TRBV19 and TRBJ1-2; D possibly corresponds to TRBD1 (5 bases). CDR3 length equals 15 residues. V shed 4 bases and J shed 0 bases, with 12 bases lying between them. Germline CDR1 LNHDA, CDR2 SQIVND (reference sequence). CDR3 amino acids: CASSTAGLANYGYTF. CDR3 coding DNA: TGTGCCAGTAGTACCGCAGGGTTAGCTAACTATGGCTACACCTTC.

The chain joins TRBV7-8 to TRBJ1-2; the match to TRBD1 covers 9 bases. Losses at the gene ends were 5 bases for V and 7 bases for J; bases not matched to a gene: 17. The V gene's germline CDR1 is SGHVS and CDR2 FQNEAQ. The CDR3 is 17 amino acids. Here the CDR3 reads CASSLNPGGTGSLGYTF. The CDR3 region has the DNA TGTGCCAGCAGCCTCAATCCAGGCGGGACAGGGAGCCTTGGCTACACCTTC.

The CDR3 sequence: CASSSYAGPRMNTEAFF. The CDR3 DNA reads TGCGCCAGCAGCTCCTACGCAGGGCCTAGGATGAACACTGAAGCTTTCTTT. The rearrangement links TRBV5-1 to TRBJ1-1, with a weak D call TRBD1 (5 bases). The CDR3 loop spans 17 amino acids. Trimming pared 3 bases from V and 0 bases from J, leaving 18 bases between. From germline, CDR1 is SGHRS and CDR2 YFSETQ.

This chain connects TRBV29-1 to TRBJ1-1; D uncertain. From germline, CDR1 is SQVTM and CDR2 ANQGSEA. The CDR3 runs 13 residues. The germline V and J ends were trimmed by 1 base and 0 bases, with 6 bases remaining between them. CDR3 bases: TGCAGCGTTGAAGTCTCACTGAACACTGAAGCTTTCTTT. Translation: CSVEVSLNTEAFF.

This chain connects TRBV11-3 to TRBJ2-7; 8 bases are shared with TRBD1. The CDR3 totals 14 residues. V lost 5 bases to trimming and J lost 3 bases; unmatched junction nucleotides: 6. Germline CDR1 SGHNT, CDR2 YENEEA. The CDR3 sequence is CASSPRGQGYEQYF. The CDR3 DNA reads TGTGCCAGCAGCCCCAGGGGGCAGGGCTACGAGCAGTACTTC.

The chain recombines TRBV6-1 with TRBJ1-5; no firm D call. V was cut by 3 bases and J by 12 bases, with 9 bases left in between. There are 11 residues in the CDR3. The germline V gene encodes CDR1 MNHNS and CDR2 SASEGT. The DNA of the CDR3 is TGTGCCAGCAGTGACGGTTTTCTCCAGCATTTT. Its protein is CASSDGFLQHF.

The J gene is TRBJ1-1, the V gene TRBV4-3, with D hard to call. The CDR3 is 14 amino acids. Germline-derived CDR1 and CDR2 are LGHNA and YSLEER. Trimming removed 4 bases from V and 4 bases from J, with 13 bases in between. The CDR3 region is CASSLRQQTTEAFF. The CDR3 DNA follows: TGCGCCAGCAGCCTCAGGCAACAAACCACTGAAGCTTTCTTT.

This clone occurred once. This chain joins TRBV6-6 and TRBJ1-1; 7 positions agree with TRBD1. Germline CDR1 MNHNY, CDR2 SVGAGI (reference sequence). Losses at the gene ends were 7 bases for V and 4 bases for J; bases not matched to a gene: 3. This CDR3 contains 12 residues. CDR3 in amino acids: CASMGQFTEAFF. The CDR3 region has the DNA TGTGCCAGCATGGGACAGTTCACTGAAGCTTTCTTT.

J is TRBJ1-5 and V is TRBV7-3; possibly TRBD1 for D (5 bases). The germline V gene has CDR1 SGHTA and CDR2 FQGTGA. The ends were cut back, 2 bases at V and 1 base at J, with 9 bases in the middle. The CDR3 sequence is 15 residues long. CDR3 DNA sequence: TGTGCCAGCAGCTTACTCGGGGGGAGCAATCAGCCCCAGCATTTT. Translating gives CASSLLGGSNQPQHF.

The V and J genes are TRBV3-1 (or the pseudogene TRBV3-2) and TRBJ1-2; D uncertain. Trimming shortened V by 1 base and J by 5 bases, and 11 bases separated the two germline ends. Germline CDR1 reads LGHDT; CDR2 reads YNNKEL (reference sequence). This CDR3 comprises 14 residues. CDR3 region: CASSQVPGTYGYTF. The CDR3, as DNA: TGTGCCAGCAGCCAAGTCCCCGGCACGTATGGCTACACCTTC.